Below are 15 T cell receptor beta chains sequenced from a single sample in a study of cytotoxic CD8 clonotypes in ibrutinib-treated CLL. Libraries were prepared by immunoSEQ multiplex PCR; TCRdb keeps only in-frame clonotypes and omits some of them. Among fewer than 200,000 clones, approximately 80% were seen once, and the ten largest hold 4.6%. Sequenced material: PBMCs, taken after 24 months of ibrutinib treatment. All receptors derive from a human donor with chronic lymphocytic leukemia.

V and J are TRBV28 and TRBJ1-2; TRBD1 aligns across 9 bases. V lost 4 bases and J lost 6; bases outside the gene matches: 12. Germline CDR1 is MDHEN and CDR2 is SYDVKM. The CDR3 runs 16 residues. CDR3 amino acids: CASSSVLQGAYHGYTF. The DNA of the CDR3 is TGTGCCAGCAGTTCCGTACTACAGGGGGCTTACCATGGCTACACCTTC.

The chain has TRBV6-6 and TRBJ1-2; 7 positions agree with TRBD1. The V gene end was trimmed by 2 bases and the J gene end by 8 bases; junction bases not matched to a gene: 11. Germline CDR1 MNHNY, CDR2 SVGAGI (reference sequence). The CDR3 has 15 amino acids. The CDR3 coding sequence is TGTGCCAGCAGTTACGAGCGACAGGGCGGTGGCGGCTACACCTTC. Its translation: CASSYERQGGGGYTF.

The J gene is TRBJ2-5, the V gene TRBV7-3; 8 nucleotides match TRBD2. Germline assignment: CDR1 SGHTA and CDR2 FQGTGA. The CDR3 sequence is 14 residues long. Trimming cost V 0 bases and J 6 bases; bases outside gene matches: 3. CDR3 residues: CASSLTSGTKTQYF. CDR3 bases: TGTGCCAGCAGCTTAACTAGCGGGACCAAGACCCAGTACTTC.

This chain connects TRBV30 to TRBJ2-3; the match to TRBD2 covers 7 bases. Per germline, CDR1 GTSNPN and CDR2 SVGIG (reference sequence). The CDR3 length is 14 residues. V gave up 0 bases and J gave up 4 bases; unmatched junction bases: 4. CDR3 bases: TGTGCCTGGAGTGTATTCCTAGCGGCAGATACGCAGTATTTT. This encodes CAWSVFLAADTQYF.

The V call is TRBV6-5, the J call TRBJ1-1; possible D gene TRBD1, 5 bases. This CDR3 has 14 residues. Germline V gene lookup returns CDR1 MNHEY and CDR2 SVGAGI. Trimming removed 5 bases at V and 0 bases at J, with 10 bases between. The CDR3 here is CASSKRDLNTEAFF. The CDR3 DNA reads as TGTGCCAGCAGTAAGCGGGACCTGAACACTGAAGCTTTCTTT.

The CDR3 is CASSNLGGTGELFF. CDR3 DNA: TGTGCCAGCAGCAATCTCGGGGGCACCGGGGAGCTGTTTTTT. The chain couples TRBV7-9 to TRBJ2-2; weak D call: TRBD2 (6 bases). Trimming left V 5 bases short and J 4 bases short, with 11 bases between. CDR3 length: 14 amino acids. Germline V gene lookup returns CDR1 SEHNR and CDR2 FQNEAQ (reference sequence).

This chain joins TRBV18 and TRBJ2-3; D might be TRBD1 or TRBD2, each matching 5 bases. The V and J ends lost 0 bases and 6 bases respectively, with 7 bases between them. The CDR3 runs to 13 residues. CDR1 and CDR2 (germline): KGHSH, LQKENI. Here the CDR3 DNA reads TGTGCCAGCTCACCACCGGGGGTGGATACGCAGTATTTT. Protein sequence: CASSPPGVDTQYF. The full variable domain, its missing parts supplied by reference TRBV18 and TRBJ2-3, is NAGVMQNPRHLVRRRGQEARLRCSPMKGHSHVYWYRQLPEEGLKFMVYLQKENIIDESGMPKERFSAEFPKEGPSILRIQQVVRGDSAAYFCASSPPGVDTQYFGPGTRLTVL.

CDR3 coding DNA: TGTGCCAGCAGTTACGCCTTACAGGGGGCGGGAGGCTACACCTTC. The encoded protein is CASSYALQGAGGYTF. V usage is TRBV6-5 and J usage is TRBJ1-2; TRBD1 aligns across 9 bases. Germline lookup yields CDR1 MNHEY and CDR2 SVGAGI. The CDR3 runs 15 residues. After removal of 2 bases from V and 8 bases from J, the junction contained 9 bases not matched to a gene.

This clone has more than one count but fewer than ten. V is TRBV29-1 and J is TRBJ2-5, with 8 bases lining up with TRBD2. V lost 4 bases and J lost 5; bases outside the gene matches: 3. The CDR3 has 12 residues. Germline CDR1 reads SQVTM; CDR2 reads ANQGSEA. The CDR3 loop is CSVAGGHETQYF. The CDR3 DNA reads TGCAGCGTTGCGGGAGGGCATGAGACCCAGTACTTC. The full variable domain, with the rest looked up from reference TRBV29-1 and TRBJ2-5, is SAVISQKPSRDICQRGTSLTIQCQVDSQVTMMFWYRQQPGQSLTLIATANQGSEATYESGFVIDKFPISRPNLTFSTLTVSNMSPEDSSIYLCSVAGGHETQYFGPGTRLLVL.

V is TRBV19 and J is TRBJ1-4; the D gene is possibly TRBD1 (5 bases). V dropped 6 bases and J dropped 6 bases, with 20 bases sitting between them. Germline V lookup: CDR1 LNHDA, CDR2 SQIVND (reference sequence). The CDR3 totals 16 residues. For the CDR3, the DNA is TGTGCCAGTAGGGATGGGAGACAGATTCGCTATGAAAAACTGTTTTTT. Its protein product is CASRDGRQIRYEKLFF.

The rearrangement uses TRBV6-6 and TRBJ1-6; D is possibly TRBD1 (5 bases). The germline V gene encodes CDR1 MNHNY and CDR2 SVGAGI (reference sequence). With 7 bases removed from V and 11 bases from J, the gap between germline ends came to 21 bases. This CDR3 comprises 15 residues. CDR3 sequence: CASTSQGVGRAPLHF. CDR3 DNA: TGTGCCAGCACATCCCAAGGGGTAGGTCGAGCACCCCTCCACTTT.

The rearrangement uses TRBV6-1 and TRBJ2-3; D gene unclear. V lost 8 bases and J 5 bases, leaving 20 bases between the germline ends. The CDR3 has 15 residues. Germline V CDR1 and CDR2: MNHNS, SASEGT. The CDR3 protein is CASRAVSWLVDTQYF. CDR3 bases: TGTGCCAGCCGGGCAGTTTCGTGGCTAGTAGATACGCAGTATTTT.

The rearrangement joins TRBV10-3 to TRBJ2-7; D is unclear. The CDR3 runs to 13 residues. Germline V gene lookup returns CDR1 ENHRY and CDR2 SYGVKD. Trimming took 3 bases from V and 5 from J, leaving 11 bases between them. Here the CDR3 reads CAISDGVSDEQYF. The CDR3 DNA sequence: TGTGCCATCAGTGATGGGGTTTCGGACGAGCAGTACTTC.

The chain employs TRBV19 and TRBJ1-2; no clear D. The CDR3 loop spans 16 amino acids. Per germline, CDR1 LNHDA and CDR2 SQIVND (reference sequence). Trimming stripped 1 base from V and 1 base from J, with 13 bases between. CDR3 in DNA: TGTGCCAGTAGTATAGGTTCACGGACCGTTAACTATGGCTACACCTTC. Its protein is CASSIGSRTVNYGYTF.

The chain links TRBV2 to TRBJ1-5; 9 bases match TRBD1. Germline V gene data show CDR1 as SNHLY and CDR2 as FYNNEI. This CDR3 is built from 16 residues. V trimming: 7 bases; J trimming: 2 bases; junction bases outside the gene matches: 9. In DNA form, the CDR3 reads TGTGCCAGCATGCGAGGACAGGGGAGGGGCAATCAGCCCCAGCATTTT. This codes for CASMRGQGRGNQPQHF.